This TCR beta chain appears in the sequencing data of a study of PD-1 blockade in classical Hodgkin lymphoma. Time point: cycle 4 day 1 (C4D1), after 5 to 7 weeks of nivolumab. Each patient relapsed following autologous stem cell transplantation, and prior brentuximab vedotin exposure differed. Magnetic negative selection was used to purify CD4+ T cells from PBMCs that had been thawed. Repertoires were generated with immunoSEQ multiplex PCR, while TCRdb's copy carries only in-frame clones and drops some. The data hold about 18,000 clones, with approximately 82% observed a single time. This sequence was found in a human donor with classical Hodgkin lymphoma. Sample: CD4+ T cells from blood, taken before the fourth cycle of nivolumab.

The CDR3 nucleotides are TGTGCCAGTAGTCCACTTGACAGGGAGGGTGAAGCTTTCTTT. Translation: CASSPLDREGEAFF. The genes are TRBV19 and TRBJ1-1; 7 bases align to TRBD1. Looked up from germline, CDR1 is LNHDA and CDR2 is SQIVND (reference sequence). This CDR3 has 14 amino acids. The V and J ends lost 5 bases and 7 bases, in that order; junction bases with no gene match: 10.